The 23 T cell receptor beta chains reported below all come from one sample, sequenced in a study of blood T cell repertoires in COVID-19. Sequencing used immunoSEQ multiplex PCR; TCRdb keeps in-frame clones, though not all of them. This sample carries roughly 200,000 clones, around 86% of them seen once, and the ten largest clones take 20% to 25%. Sequencing was done on a sample of PBMCs or T cells enriched from blood (not recorded which). Receptors were obtained from a woman in her 40s in a cohort exposed to, infected with or recovered from COVID-19 (not recorded which).

The V and J genes are TRBV2 and TRBJ2-1, with 13 nucleotides matching TRBD2. J lost 4 bases, V lost 1 base, and 1 base had no gene match. There are 16 residues in the CDR3. The V gene's germline CDR1 is SNHLY and CDR2 FYNNEI. DNA of the CDR3: TGTGCCAGCAGTGAAGGGACTAGCGGGGGTTACAATGAGCAGTTCTTC. This codes for CASSEGTSGGYNEQFF.

This chain connects TRBV5-4 to TRBJ2-5; D is ambiguous. The CDR3 is made up of 13 amino acids. CDR1 and CDR2 (germline): SGHNT, YYREEE (reference sequence). Trimming took 0 bases from V and 2 from J, leaving 5 bases between them. The CDR3 DNA reads as TGTGCCAGCAGCTTGGAACGGCAAGAGACCCAGTACTTC. Protein sequence: CASSLERQETQYF.

Worth noting for this clone: This same CDR3 is encoded by further DNA sequences in the sample. V and J are TRBV18 and TRBJ1-1, with 9 nucleotides matching TRBD1. CDR1 and CDR2 from the germline V gene are KGHSH and LQKENI. The CDR3 totals 14 residues. J lost 2 bases, V lost 5 bases, and 3 bases had no gene match. The CDR3 loop is CASSTDRGNTEAFF. DNA for the CDR3: TGTGCCAGCTCAACGGACAGGGGTAACACTGAAGCTTTCTTT.

The rearrangement links TRBV5-4 to TRBJ2-3, with D uncertain. Germline V gives CDR1 SGHNT, CDR2 YYREEE (reference sequence). The ends were cut back, 5 bases at V and 6 bases at J, with 10 bases in the middle. The CDR3 length is 12 residues. CDR3 region: CASSLQSDTQYF. The CDR3 DNA reads TGTGCCAGCAGTCTACAGTCGGATACGCAGTATTTT.

This rearrangement joins TRBV3-1 (or the pseudogene TRBV3-2) to TRBJ2-5; TRBD2 matches at 15 bases. The CDR3 runs 18 residues. Germline CDR1 LGHDT, CDR2 YNNKEL (reference sequence). Unmatched junction bases numbered 9, after V lost 5 bases and J lost 2 bases. This chain's CDR3 is CASSNGLAGGIQQETQYF. The CDR3 nucleotides read TGTGCCAGCAGCAACGGACTAGCGGGGGGGATTCAACAAGAGACCCAGTACTTC.

V gene TRBV6-5 combines with J gene TRBJ1-2; 7 bases map to TRBD1. There are 12 residues in the CDR3. V trimming: 6 bases; J trimming: 8 bases; junction bases outside the gene matches: 6. Germline assignment: CDR1 MNHEY and CDR2 SVGAGI. Here the CDR3 reads CASRTGVGGYTF. CDR3 DNA: TGTGCCAGCAGAACAGGGGTGGGCGGCTACACCTTC.

The chain is built from TRBV4-1 and TRBJ2-7; D not resolved. Germline values: CDR1 MGHRA, CDR2 YSYEKL. Trimming removed 1 base at V and 6 bases at J, with 10 bases between. The CDR3 is 13 amino acids. CDR3 nucleotides: TGCGCCAGCAGCCAAGTGCAGGTGGGCGAGCAGTACTTC. Translation gives CASSQVQVGEQYF.

The V and J genes are TRBV15 and TRBJ2-1; 10 nucleotides align to TRBD1. J lost 7 bases, V lost 3 bases, and 6 bases had no gene match. Per the germline V gene, CDR1 is LNHNV and CDR2 is YYDKDF (reference sequence). The CDR3 covers 15 residues. The CDR3 bases are TGTGCCACCAGCAGGGACAGGGGGTTTGGAAATGAGCAGTTCTTC. Its protein product is CATSRDRGFGNEQFF.

The J gene is TRBJ1-1, the V gene TRBV5-1; 9 bases are shared with TRBD1. V lost 4 bases to trimming and J lost 4 bases; unmatched junction nucleotides: 5. The germline V gene has CDR1 SGHRS and CDR2 YFSETQ. The CDR3 extends over 14 amino acids. CDR3 sequence reads: CASSPTGGITEAFF. DNA of the CDR3: TGCGCCAGCAGCCCTACAGGGGGCATCACTGAAGCTTTCTTT.

This clone was seen just once. The chain uses TRBV7-8 and TRBJ2-7; 8 bases map to TRBD1. The CDR3 extends over 16 amino acids. In germline, CDR1 is SGHVS, CDR2 FQNEAQ. The junction had 11 bases not matched to a gene; V was cut back by 5 bases and J by 2 bases. CDR3 in amino acids: CASSPQMGQETYEQYF. The CDR3 region has the DNA TGTGCCAGCAGCCCCCAAATGGGACAGGAGACCTACGAGCAGTACTTC.

This rearrangement joins TRBV9 to TRBJ2-7; no firm D call. The CDR3 contains 14 residues. The germline gives CDR1 SGDLS, CDR2 YYNGEE. Deletions cut 4 bases from V and 2 bases from J, with 13 bases between. CDR3 residues: CASSPSALTYEQYF. The CDR3 region has the DNA TGTGCCAGCAGCCCCTCCGCACTGACCTACGAGCAGTACTTC. The full variable domain, its missing parts supplied by reference TRBV9 and TRBJ2-7, is DSGVTQTPKHLITATGQRVTLRCSPRSGDLSVYWYQQSLDQGLQFLIQYYNGEERAKGNILERFSAQQFPDLHSELNLSSLELGDSALYFCASSPSALTYEQYFGPGTRLTVT.

DNA of the CDR3: TGCGCCAGCAGCCTAGTGGTGGCTAGCGGGGGGGCCCCGGTCGAGCAGTTCTTC. Its protein is CASSLVVASGGAPVEQFF. This rearrangement joins TRBV4-1 to TRBJ2-1, with 12 nucleotides matching TRBD2. The CDR3 consists of 18 residues. Per the germline V gene, CDR1 is MGHRA and CDR2 is YSYEKL. V shed 4 bases, J shed 10 bases, and the junction held 17 bases outside the gene matches.

This clone showed up just once. The V gene is TRBV5-1, the J gene TRBJ2-3; TRBD2 matches 12 bases. The CDR3 runs to 16 residues. V dropped 3 bases and J dropped 3; count of bases not matched to a gene: 5. CDR1 is SGHRS and CDR2 is YFSETQ in the germline V gene. The DNA of the CDR3 is TGCGCCAGCAGCTCGACTAGCGGGAGTAGGACAGATACGCAGTATTTT. Its protein product is CASSSTSGSRTDTQYF.

The chain employs TRBV7-9 and TRBJ2-3; 14 positions match TRBD2. Germline lookup yields CDR1 SEHNR and CDR2 FQNEAQ (reference sequence). The V and J ends lost 3 bases and 5 bases, in that order; junction bases with no gene match: 4. The CDR3 has 16 residues. CDR3 in amino acids: CASSLGLAGAEDTQYF. The CDR3 DNA reads as TGTGCCAGCAGCTTGGGACTAGCGGGAGCGGAAGATACGCAGTATTTT.

The chain recombines TRBV13 with TRBJ1-2; 8 positions agree with TRBD1. The CDR3 sequence is 13 residues long. CDR1 is PRHDT, CDR2 FYEKMQ, per germline (reference sequence). V lost 5 bases, J lost 5 bases, and 4 bases stayed unmatched. The CDR3 loop is CASSGGQGYGYTF. For the CDR3, the DNA is TGTGCCAGCAGCGGCGGACAGGGATATGGCTACACCTTC.

J is TRBJ2-2 and V is TRBV3-1 (or the pseudogene TRBV3-2); 10 bases align to TRBD1. The CDR3 contains 15 residues. V lost 1 base to trimming and J lost 8 bases; unmatched junction nucleotides: 4. Germline CDR1 is LGHDT and CDR2 is YNNKEL (reference sequence). The CDR3 bases are TGTGCCAGCAGCCAAGGGACAGGGGGTCAAGGGGAGCTGTTTTTT. Its translation: CASSQGTGGQGELFF.

V usage is TRBV14 and J usage is TRBJ1-6; D perhaps matches TRBD1 (5 bases). Germline values: CDR1 SGHDN, CDR2 FVKESK. The CDR3 is 15 amino acids. Deletions cut 0 bases from V and 4 bases from J, with 7 bases between. Here the CDR3 DNA reads TGTGCCAGCAGCCAAGAGACAGATTATAATTCACCCCTCCACTTT. This codes for CASSQETDYNSPLHF.

The V gene is TRBV30, the J gene TRBJ1-2; no reliable D call. Trimming shortened V by 5 bases and J by 3 bases, and 10 bases separated the two germline ends. Germline V gene sequence: CDR1 GTSNPN, CDR2 SVGIG (reference sequence). This CDR3 spans 12 amino acids. The CDR3 is CAWSSEYYGYTF. The CDR3 coding sequence is TGTGCCTGGTCTAGCGAATACTATGGCTACACCTTC.

The V call is TRBV2, the J call TRBJ2-1; a weak D match, TRBD1 (5 bases). CDR1 SNHLY and CDR2 FYNNEI come from the germline V gene. V dropped 4 bases and J dropped 2 bases, with 12 bases sitting between them. The CDR3 sequence is 15 residues long. The CDR3 DNA is TGTGCCAGCAGTGGAACAGGCAATACCTACAATGAGCAGTTCTTC. The encoded protein is CASSGTGNTYNEQFF.

V is TRBV5-1 and J is TRBJ1-1; TRBD1 aligns across 9 bases. This CDR3 region has 15 residues. V lost 2 bases, J lost 3 bases, and 5 bases stayed unmatched. Germline loops: CDR1 SGHRS, CDR2 YFSETQ. CDR3 sequence (DNA): TGCGCCAGCAGCTTTCGACAGGGGGGGTACACTGAAGCTTTCTTT. Translation gives CASSFRQGGYTEAFF.

This clone has a single count. V and J are TRBV5-1 and TRBJ1-6; D is possibly TRBD1 (5 bases). V dropped 7 bases and J dropped 7 bases, with 18 bases sitting between them. The V gene's germline CDR1 is SGHRS and CDR2 YFSETQ. The CDR3 totals 15 residues. The CDR3 DNA follows: TGCGCCAGCCAGCCCGGCGGGGGGGGGAATTCACCCCTCCACTTT. Translating gives CASQPGGGGNSPLHF.

This clone was picked up a small number of times. The chain has TRBV16 and TRBJ1-1; D perhaps matches TRBD1 (5 bases). Trimming removed 6 bases from V and 4 bases from J, with 12 bases in between. This CDR3 has 13 amino acids. Germline V gene lookup returns CDR1 KGHSY and CDR2 FQNENV. CDR3 nucleotides: TGTGCCAGCAGTTTCTCGGGGGGCACTGAAGCTTTCTTT. This codes for CASSFSGGTEAFF.

The CDR3: CASSEHRVLDRSGNTIYF. The CDR3 bases are TGTGCCAGCAGCGAACACCGGGTTTTGGACAGGAGTGGAAACACCATATATTTT. The chain has TRBV7-8 and TRBJ1-3, with TRBD1 matching 7 bases. The CDR3 is 18 amino acids. The germline V gene encodes CDR1 SGHVS and CDR2 FQNEAQ. After removal of 5 bases from V and 3 bases from J, the junction contained 16 bases not matched to a gene.